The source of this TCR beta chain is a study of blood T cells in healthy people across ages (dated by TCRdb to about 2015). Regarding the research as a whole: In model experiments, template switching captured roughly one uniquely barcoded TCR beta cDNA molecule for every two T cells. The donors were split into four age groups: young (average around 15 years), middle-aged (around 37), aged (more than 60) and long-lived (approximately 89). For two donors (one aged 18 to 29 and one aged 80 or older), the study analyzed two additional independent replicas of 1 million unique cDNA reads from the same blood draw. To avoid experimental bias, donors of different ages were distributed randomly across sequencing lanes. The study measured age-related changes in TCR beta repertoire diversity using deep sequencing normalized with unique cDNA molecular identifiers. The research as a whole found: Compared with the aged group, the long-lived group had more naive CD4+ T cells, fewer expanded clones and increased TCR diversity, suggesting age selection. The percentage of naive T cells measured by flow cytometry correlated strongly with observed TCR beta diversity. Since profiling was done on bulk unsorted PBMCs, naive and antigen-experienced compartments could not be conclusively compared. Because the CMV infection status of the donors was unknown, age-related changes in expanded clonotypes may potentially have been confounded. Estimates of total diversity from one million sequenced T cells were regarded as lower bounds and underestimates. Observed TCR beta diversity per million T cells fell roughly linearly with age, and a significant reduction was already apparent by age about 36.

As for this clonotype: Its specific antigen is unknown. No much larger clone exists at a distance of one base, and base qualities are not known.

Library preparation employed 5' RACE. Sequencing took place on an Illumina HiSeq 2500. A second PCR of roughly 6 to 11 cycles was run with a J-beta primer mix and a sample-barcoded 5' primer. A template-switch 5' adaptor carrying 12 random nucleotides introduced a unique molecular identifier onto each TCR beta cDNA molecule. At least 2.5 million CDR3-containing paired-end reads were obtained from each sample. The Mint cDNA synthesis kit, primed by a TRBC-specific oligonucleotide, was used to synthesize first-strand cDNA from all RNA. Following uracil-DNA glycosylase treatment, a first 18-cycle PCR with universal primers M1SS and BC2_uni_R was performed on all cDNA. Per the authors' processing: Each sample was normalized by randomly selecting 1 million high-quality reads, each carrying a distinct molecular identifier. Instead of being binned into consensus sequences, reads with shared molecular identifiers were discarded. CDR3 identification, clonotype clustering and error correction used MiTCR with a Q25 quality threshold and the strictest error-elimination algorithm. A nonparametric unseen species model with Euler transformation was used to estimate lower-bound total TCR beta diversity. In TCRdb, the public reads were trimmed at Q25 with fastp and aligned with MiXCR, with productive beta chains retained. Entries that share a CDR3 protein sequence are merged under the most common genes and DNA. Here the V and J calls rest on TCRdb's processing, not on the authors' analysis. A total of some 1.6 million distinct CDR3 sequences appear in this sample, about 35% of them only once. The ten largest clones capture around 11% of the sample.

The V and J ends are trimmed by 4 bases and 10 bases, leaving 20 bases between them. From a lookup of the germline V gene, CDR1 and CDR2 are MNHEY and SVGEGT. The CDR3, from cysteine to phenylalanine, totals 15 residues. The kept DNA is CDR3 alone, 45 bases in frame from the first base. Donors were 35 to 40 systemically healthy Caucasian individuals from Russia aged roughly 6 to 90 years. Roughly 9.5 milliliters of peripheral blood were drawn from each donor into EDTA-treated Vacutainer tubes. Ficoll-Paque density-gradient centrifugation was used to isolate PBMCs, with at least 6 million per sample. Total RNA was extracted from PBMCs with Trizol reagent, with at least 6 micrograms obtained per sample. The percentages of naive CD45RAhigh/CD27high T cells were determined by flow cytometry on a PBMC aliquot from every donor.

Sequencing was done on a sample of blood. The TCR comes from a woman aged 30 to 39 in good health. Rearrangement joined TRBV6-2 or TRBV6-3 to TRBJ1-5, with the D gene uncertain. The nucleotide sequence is TGTGCCAGCAGTTCCCAACGCGACACGCTGGCTCCCCAGCATTTT. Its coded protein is CASSSQRDTLAPQHF.